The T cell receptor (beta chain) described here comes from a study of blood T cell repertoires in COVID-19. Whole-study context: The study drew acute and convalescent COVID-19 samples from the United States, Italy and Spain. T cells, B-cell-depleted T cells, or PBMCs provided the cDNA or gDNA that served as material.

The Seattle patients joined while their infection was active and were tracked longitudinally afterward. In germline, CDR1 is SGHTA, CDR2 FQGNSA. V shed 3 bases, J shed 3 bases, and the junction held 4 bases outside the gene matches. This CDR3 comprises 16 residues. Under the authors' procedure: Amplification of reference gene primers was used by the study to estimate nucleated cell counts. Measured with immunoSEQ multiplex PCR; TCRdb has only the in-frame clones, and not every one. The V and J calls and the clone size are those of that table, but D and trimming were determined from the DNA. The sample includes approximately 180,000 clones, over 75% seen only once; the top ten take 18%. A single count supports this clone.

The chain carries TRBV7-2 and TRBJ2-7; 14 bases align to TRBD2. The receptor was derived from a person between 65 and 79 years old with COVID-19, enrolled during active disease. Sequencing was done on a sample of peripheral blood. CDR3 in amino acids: CASSFDGTSGGYEQYF. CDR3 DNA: TGTGCCAGCAGCTTCGACGGGACTAGCGGGGGCTACGAGCAGTACTTC.